The 32 T cell receptor beta chains given below trace back to one sample, sequenced in a study of cytomegalovirus exposure and HLA in healthy donors. With 60 Vbeta and 13 Jbeta primers, the PCR was carried out. Assay: immunoSEQ multiplex PCR; the TCRdb copy retains only in-frame clones and omits some. The sample lists more than 150,000 clones, 79% occurring once. Specimen: PBMCs. Source of these receptors: a girl aged 10 to 17 in good health and CMV-seropositive.

The CDR3 DNA follows: TGTGCCTGGACCCGACACCCGACAGGGTCCAGGGACAATGAGCAGTTCTTC. It encodes CAWTRHPTGSRDNEQFF. This chain connects TRBV30 to TRBJ2-1; 7 bases are shared with TRBD1. The CDR3 spans 17 residues. Germline V gene data show CDR1 as GTSNPN and CDR2 as SVGIG (reference sequence). With V trimmed by 4 bases and J by 5 bases, 17 bases remained unmatched.

This clone was counted a few times. The V call is TRBV5-6, the J call TRBJ2-3; 9 nucleotides agree with TRBD1. CDR3 length: 16 residues. Germline V CDR1 and CDR2: SGHDT, YYEEEE. The V and J ends lost 1 base and 5 bases, in that order; junction bases with no gene match: 8. The CDR3 sequence: CASSLMDRGSIDTQYF. CDR3 nucleotide sequence: TGTGCCAGCAGCTTGATGGACAGGGGAAGTATAGATACGCAGTATTTT.

The chain links TRBV2 to TRBJ1-2; perhaps TRBD1 as D (6 bases). Germline CDR1 reads SNHLY; CDR2 reads FYNNEI. Trimming removed 8 bases at V and 4 bases at J, with 11 bases between. The CDR3 has 12 amino acids. In DNA form, the CDR3 reads TGTGCCAGCCGTGGACAGCTCTATGGCTACACCTTC. It is translated as CASRGQLYGYTF.

The chain is built from TRBV4-1 and TRBJ2-7, with 15 bases fitting TRBD2. With V trimmed by 1 base and J by 5 bases, 3 bases remained unmatched. Germline CDR1 MGHRA, CDR2 YSYEKL. The length of the CDR3 is 16 residues. The CDR3 DNA sequence: TGCGCCAGCAGCCAAGCGAGGACTAGCGGGGGGGACGAGCAGTACTTC. Translating it yields CASSQARTSGGDEQYF.

J is TRBJ1-1 and V is TRBV10-3, with TRBD1 as a possible D gene (5 bases). V lost 8 bases to trimming and J lost 7 bases, with 11 bases between them. This CDR3 is 11 amino acids long. Germline loops: CDR1 ENHRY, CDR2 SYGVKD. For the CDR3, the DNA is TGTGCCATCGGTGGAGACAGTGAAGCTTTCTTT. This sequence encodes CAIGGDSEAFF.

This clone has just a few counts. This rearrangement joins TRBV19 to TRBJ1-2; no definite D call. The CDR3 runs 13 residues. Trimming cost V 7 bases and J 5 bases, with 14 bases left between them. Germline CDR1 LNHDA, CDR2 SQIVND (reference sequence). CDR3 in DNA: TGTGCCAGTACCGACGAACAGCCGTATGGCTACACCTTC. Its protein product is CASTDEQPYGYTF.

As regards this clone: The junction and the germline gene differ at one end; a read error may be behind it. The chain joins TRBV29-1 to TRBJ1-1; D unclear. There are 11 residues in the CDR3. The germline V gene has CDR1 SQVTM and CDR2 ANQGSEA. The CDR3 DNA sequence: TGTTCTGGGGAGGAGAACACTGAAGCTTTCTTT. This translates into CSGEENTEAFF.

The chain carries TRBV6-1 and TRBJ1-1; D is ambiguous. The germline gives CDR1 MNHNS, CDR2 SASEGT. V was pared by 1 base and J by 1 base, with 7 bases between. The CDR3 runs 14 residues. CDR3 in DNA: TGTGCCAGCAGTGAAGTGGCAGGGAACACTGAAGCTTTCTTT. Translation: CASSEVAGNTEAFF.

V gene TRBV4-1 combines with J gene TRBJ2-3, with D possibly being TRBD1 (6 bases). From germline, CDR1 is MGHRA and CDR2 YSYEKL. The CDR3 is 17 residues long. Trimming pared 0 bases from V and 5 bases from J, leaving 18 bases between. This CDR3 reads CASSQEGNTGLEDTQYF. Written as DNA, the CDR3 is TGCGCCAGCAGCCAAGAGGGGAACACAGGGTTGGAAGATACGCAGTATTTT.

This chain's CDR3 is CASGAGANTGELFF. In nucleotides, the CDR3 is TGTGCCTCTGGAGCGGGGGCAAACACCGGGGAGCTGTTTTTT. This chain uses TRBV11-2 with TRBJ2-2, with 8 bases lining up with TRBD2. Trimming removed 11 bases from V and 2 bases from J; junction bases left unmatched: 7. The germline V gene encodes CDR1 SGHAT and CDR2 FQNNGV. The CDR3 spans 14 residues.

This clone was picked up a small number of times. The V gene is TRBV4-1, the J gene TRBJ2-2; D ambiguous. V lost 2 bases and J 2 bases, leaving 3 bases between the germline ends. This CDR3 is built from 13 residues. Germline assignment: CDR1 MGHRA and CDR2 YSYEKL. The CDR3 is CASSQSNTGELFF. The CDR3 DNA reads TGCGCCAGCAGCCAATCAAACACCGGGGAGCTGTTTTTT.

The chain recombines TRBV27 with TRBJ2-7; perhaps TRBD1 as D (6 bases). Trimming took off 7 bases at V and 7 bases at J, with 20 bases between the two ends. This CDR3 comprises 14 residues. Germline V lookup: CDR1 MNHEY, CDR2 SMNVEV (reference sequence). The CDR3 sequence: CASNRAPYGEEQYF. In DNA, the CDR3 is TGTGCCAGCAACAGGGCCCCCTATGGTGAGGAGCAGTACTTC.

The chain combines TRBV7-8 with TRBJ1-2, with D possibly TRBD1 on 6 matching bases. CDR3 length: 16 amino acids. CDR1 and CDR2 from the germline V gene are SGHVS and FQNEAQ. With 5 bases removed from V and 4 bases from J, the gap between germline ends came to 20 bases. For the CDR3, the DNA is TGTGCCAGCAGCCCCCTAACAGGGAAACAAAGCTATGGCTACACCTTC. It yields the protein CASSPLTGKQSYGYTF.

The rearrangement uses TRBV5-1 and TRBJ2-7; unclear D gene. The germline V and J ends were trimmed by 5 bases and 3 bases, with 18 bases remaining between them. Germline values: CDR1 SGHRS, CDR2 YFSETQ. The CDR3 has 15 residues. CDR3 in amino acids: CASRRLWQPIYEQYF. CDR3 coding DNA: TGCGCCAGCAGGAGGTTGTGGCAGCCAATCTACGAGCAGTACTTC.

The V call is TRBV5-1, the J call TRBJ1-2; 7 positions agree with TRBD1. V shed 4 bases, J shed 4 bases, and the junction held 4 bases outside the gene matches. The CDR3 consists of 13 residues. CDR1 is SGHRS and CDR2 is YFSETQ in the germline V gene. Here the CDR3 reads CASSDRVGYGYTF. In DNA, the CDR3 is TGCGCCAGCAGCGACAGGGTTGGCTATGGCTACACCTTC. Full variable domain (missing parts from reference TRBV5-1 and TRBJ1-2): KAGVTQTPRYLIKTRGQQVTLSCSPISGHRSVSWYQQTPGQGLQFLFEYFSETQRNKGNFPGRFSGRQFSNSRSEMNVSTLELGDSALYLCASSDRVGYGYTFGSGTRLTVV.

The chain joins TRBV7-2 to TRBJ1-1, with D possibly being TRBD1 (6 bases). This CDR3 is built from 13 residues. Trimming left V 6 bases short and J 5 bases short, with 13 bases between. Germline values: CDR1 SGHTA, CDR2 FQGNSA. DNA for the CDR3: TGTGCCAGCAGGCCACAGGGCGGGACTGAAGCTTTCTTT. Encoded protein: CASRPQGGTEAFF. Together with reference TRBV7-2 and TRBJ1-1, the CDR3 gives the full variable domain: GAGVSQSPSNKVTEKGKDVELRCDPISGHTALYWYRQSLGQGLEFLIYFQGNSAPDKSGLPSDRFSAERTGGSVSTLTIQRTQQEDSAVYLCASRPQGGTEAFFGQGTRLTVV.

The table lists this clone with a few counts. The rearrangement uses TRBV6-5 and TRBJ2-1; TRBD1 aligns across 7 bases. V was clipped by 4 bases and J by 0 bases; unmatched bases: 0. The CDR3 has 14 amino acids. Germline CDR1 reads MNHEY; CDR2 reads SVGAGI. The CDR3 is CASSWDSSYNEQFF. CDR3 in DNA: TGTGCCAGCAGTTGGGACAGCTCCTACAATGAGCAGTTCTTC.

This rearrangement joins TRBV4-1 to TRBJ2-7; D is perhaps TRBD2 (7 bases). The germline V gene has CDR1 MGHRA and CDR2 YSYEKL. The CDR3 spans 16 residues. V lost 0 bases and J 3 bases, leaving 15 bases between the germline ends. The DNA of the CDR3 is TGCGCCAGCAGCCAAGATTTCGGGGGGCTCGTCTACGAGCAGTACTTC. Translation gives CASSQDFGGLVYEQYF.

This clone was counted once. The chain links TRBV5-4 to TRBJ2-1, with 8 bases aligning to TRBD1. In germline, CDR1 is SGHNT, CDR2 YYREEE (reference sequence). CDR3 length: 14 amino acids. V lost 3 bases to trimming and J lost 6 bases; unmatched junction nucleotides: 5. CDR3 coding DNA: TGTGCCAGCAGCTGGGGACAGGAGGGCAATGAGCAGTTCTTC. Its translation is CASSWGQEGNEQFF.

The chain couples TRBV5-8 to TRBJ1-1, with D unresolved. V was trimmed by 6 bases and J by 0 bases, leaving 15 bases between them. The CDR3 loop spans 15 amino acids. The V gene's germline CDR1 is SGHTS and CDR2 YDEGEE. The CDR3: CASNSPPPLNTEAFF. The CDR3 DNA sequence: TGTGCCAGCAACTCTCCGCCTCCCCTGAACACTGAAGCTTTCTTT.

In its sample, this clone was seen once. The J gene is TRBJ2-7, the V gene TRBV4-2; 8 bases agree with TRBD1. The CDR3 extends over 15 amino acids. V gave up 4 bases and J gave up 0 bases; unmatched junction bases: 5. Germline V gene lookup returns CDR1 LGHNA and CDR2 YNFKEQ. DNA for the CDR3: TGTGCCAGCAGCCCCCTGACAGGGGACTCCTACGAGCAGTACTTC. Its protein product is CASSPLTGDSYEQYF.

CDR3 in amino acids: CASSAGFSGGSNEQFF. As DNA, the CDR3 is TGTGCCAGCAGCGCTGGGTTCTCGGGGGGGAGCAATGAGCAGTTCTTC. The V and J genes are TRBV6-4 and TRBJ2-1, with 8 bases lining up with TRBD2. Germline CDR1 and CDR2: MRHNA and SNTAGT. CDR3 size: 16 residues. Unmatched junction bases numbered 13, after V lost 6 bases and J lost 6 bases.

V and J are TRBV10-1 and TRBJ2-1, with 11 bases matching TRBD2. Germline V CDR1 and CDR2: WNHNN, SYGVQD (reference sequence). This CDR3 comprises 21 residues. V was clipped by 0 bases and J by 4 bases; unmatched bases: 17. The CDR3 sequence: CASSESNDPGILAGGYNEQFF. The CDR3 nucleotides are TGCGCCAGCAGTGAGTCGAATGATCCCGGGATTCTAGCGGGGGGATACAATGAGCAGTTCTTC.

The genes are TRBV27 and TRBJ2-7; TRBD1 aligns across 12 bases. V lost 5 bases to trimming and J lost 5 bases; unmatched junction nucleotides: 4. The CDR3 runs 14 residues. Germline assignment: CDR1 MNHEY and CDR2 SMNVEV (reference sequence). CDR3: CASSRGTGGNEQYF. The DNA of the CDR3 is TGTGCCAGCAGTCGTGGGACAGGGGGCAACGAGCAGTACTTC.

The chain recombines TRBV18 with TRBJ2-7, with D hard to call. With 0 bases removed from V and 3 bases from J, the gap between germline ends came to 6 bases. The V gene's germline CDR1 is KGHSH and CDR2 LQKENI. The CDR3 extends over 13 amino acids. The CDR3 sequence: CASSPPANYEQYF. CDR3 coding DNA: TGTGCCAGCTCACCACCAGCGAACTACGAGCAGTACTTC.

The chain has TRBV6-5 and TRBJ2-7; 9 nucleotides agree with TRBD1. V lost 6 bases, J lost 0 bases, and 6 bases stayed unmatched. Germline V gives CDR1 MNHEY, CDR2 SVGAGI. The CDR3 sequence is 15 residues long. The CDR3 coding sequence is TGTGCCAGCAGCTACGGGACAGGGATCTCCTACGAGCAGTACTTC. Translation gives CASSYGTGISYEQYF.

This chain uses TRBV5-4 with TRBJ2-1; TRBD1 aligns across 9 bases. Unmatched junction bases numbered 10, after V lost 4 bases and J lost 8 bases. The CDR3 is made up of 15 amino acids. Germline-derived CDR1 and CDR2 are SGHNT and YYREEE (reference sequence). The CDR3 here is CASSPGTGRVDEQFF. For the CDR3, the DNA is TGTGCCAGCAGCCCCGGGACAGGGAGGGTTGATGAGCAGTTCTTC.

The chain couples TRBV6-1 to TRBJ1-5; 7 bases align to TRBD1. CDR3 length equals 17 residues. V dropped 0 bases and J dropped 6; count of bases not matched to a gene: 11. Germline V CDR1 and CDR2: MNHNS, SASEGT. This chain's CDR3 is CASSEALLGGSGQPQHF. The CDR3 nucleotides read TGTGCCAGCAGTGAAGCGCTTTTAGGGGGCAGCGGTCAGCCCCAGCATTTT.

The genes are TRBV11-3 and TRBJ2-2; TRBD1 agrees at 10 bases. Trimming at V came to 5 bases and at J to 3 bases, leaving 3 bases not matched to a gene. The CDR3 covers 15 residues. Germline CDR1 reads SGHNT; CDR2 reads YENEEA. CDR3 loop: CASSPGTGDTGELFF. CDR3 coding DNA: TGTGCCAGCAGCCCTGGGACAGGGGACACCGGGGAGCTGTTTTTT.

On this clone: The same CDR3 can be traced to other DNA sequences in this sample. This rearrangement joins TRBV6-6 to TRBJ1-2, with a possible D match to TRBD1 (5 bases). The CDR3 runs to 14 residues. The V end lost 0 bases, the J end lost 2 bases, and 7 bases lay between the germline ends. Per germline, CDR1 MNHNY and CDR2 SVGAGI (reference sequence). CDR3 coding DNA: TGTGCCAGCAGTTACTCCGGGGGAAACTATGGCTACACCTTC. Its protein is CASSYSGGNYGYTF.

The V gene is TRBV4-2, the J gene TRBJ2-7, with D tentatively TRBD2 (6 bases). In germline, CDR1 is LGHNA, CDR2 YNFKEQ. This CDR3 has 15 residues. Deletions cut 0 bases from V and 2 bases from J, with 11 bases between. The CDR3 here is CASSQDIGGPYEQYF. CDR3 coding DNA: TGTGCCAGCAGCCAAGATATCGGGGGTCCCTACGAGCAGTACTTC.

The chain combines TRBV29-1 with TRBJ1-2; D remains unclear. CDR3 length: 10 amino acids. V dropped 5 bases and J dropped 3 bases, with 4 bases sitting between them. Germline V gene sequence: CDR1 SQVTM, CDR2 ANQGSEA. The CDR3 sequence is CSVPDYGYTF. As DNA, the CDR3 is TGCAGCGTTCCCGACTATGGCTACACCTTC.